What follows are 27 T cell receptor beta chains derived from one specimen sequenced in a study of OX40 agonist ivuxolimab in advanced cancers. Repertoires were generated with immunoSEQ multiplex PCR, while TCRdb's copy carries only in-frame clones and drops some. The sample holds 50,000 or so clones, approximately 88% seen once. The material was CD4+ or CD8+ T cells sorted from blood, obtained in a trial of the OX40 agonist ivuxolimab. These receptor sequences come from an adult with an advanced solid tumor such as melanoma, head and neck, liver or kidney cancer.

This sequence joins TRBV14 and TRBJ2-2, with 9 nucleotides matching TRBD2. This CDR3 has 17 residues. Germline loops: CDR1 SGHDN, CDR2 FVKESK. Germline trimming cut 0 bases from V and 7 bases from J; bases unmatched to any gene: 9. The CDR3 sequence: CASSQDRVAGVVGELFF. The CDR3 DNA follows: TGTGCCAGCAGCCAAGATCGAGTAGCGGGAGTAGTCGGGGAGCTGTTTTTT. Variable domain in full (rest from reference TRBV14 and TRBJ2-2): EAGVTQFPSHSVIEKGQTVTLRCDPISGHDNLYWYRRVMGKEIKFLLHFVKESKQDESGMPNNRFLAERTGGTYSTLKVQPAELEDSGVYFCASSQDRVAGVVGELFFGEGSRLTVL.

The CDR3 region is CASSLRADYGYTF. Written as DNA, the CDR3 is TGTGCCAGCAGCCTCCGGGCTGACTATGGCTACACCTTC. The chain couples TRBV7-8 to TRBJ1-2; D call uncertain. The germline V gene encodes CDR1 SGHVS and CDR2 FQNEAQ. This CDR3 is 13 amino acids long. V lost 5 bases to trimming and J lost 3 bases, with 10 bases between them. Complete variable domain (other parts from reference TRBV7-8 and TRBJ1-2): GAGVSQSPRYKVAKRGQDVALRCDPISGHVSLFWYQQALGQGPEFLTYFQNEAQLDKSGLPSDRFFAERPEGSVSTLKIQRTQQEDSAVYLCASSLRADYGYTFGSGTRLTVV.

The genes are TRBV27 and TRBJ1-4, with TRBD1 identical over 7 bases. This CDR3 is 14 amino acids long. In germline, CDR1 is MNHEY, CDR2 SMNVEV (reference sequence). The V segment lost 5 bases and the J segment 4 bases; nucleotides outside the gene matches: 4. The CDR3 DNA follows: TGTGCCAGCAGTCCCGGGACAGTTAATGAAAAACTGTTTTTT. Translating gives CASSPGTVNEKLFF. The entire variable domain, with the rest obtained from reference TRBV27 and TRBJ1-4, is as follows: EAQVTQNPRYLITVTGKKLTVTCSQNMNHEYMSWYRQDPGLGLRQIYYSMNVEVTDKGDVPEGYKVSRKEKRNFPLILESPSPNQTSLYFCASSPGTVNEKLFFGSGTQLSVL.

The chain combines TRBV10-2 with TRBJ1-5, with D perhaps matching TRBD1 (5 bases). The length of the CDR3 is 15 residues. The V gene's germline CDR1 is WSHSY and CDR2 SAAADI. V gave up 8 bases and J gave up 1 base, with 15 bases separating them. The DNA for the CDR3 is TGCGCCAGCGGCCCAGGGAGGAGAAGCAATCAGCCCCAGCATTTT. Translation gives CASGPGRRSNQPQHF.

This rearrangement joins TRBV4-1 to TRBJ1-2, with 7 bases lining up with TRBD1. From germline, CDR1 is MGHRA and CDR2 YSYEKL. The length of the CDR3 is 17 residues. The V segment lost 1 base and the J segment 4 bases; nucleotides outside the gene matches: 12. CDR3 residues: CASSQAPTGVLSYGYTF. CDR3 bases: TGCGCCAGCAGCCAAGCACCTACAGGGGTTCTTAGCTATGGCTACACCTTC.

The CDR3 reads CASSQGTSGEQYF. In DNA, the CDR3 is TGCGCCAGCAGCCAAGGGACTTCGGGCGAGCAGTACTTC. This chain joins TRBV5-1 and TRBJ2-5; D possibly corresponds to TRBD2 (6 bases). The assigned J gene may be wrong: the sequence end matches TRBJ2-7 better. The germline V gene encodes CDR1 SGHRS and CDR2 YFSETQ. This CDR3 spans 13 amino acids.

V gene TRBV5-8 combines with J gene TRBJ2-3, with 11 bases identical to TRBD2. V lost 4 bases and J lost 3; bases outside the gene matches: 10. Germline V CDR1 and CDR2: SGHTS, YDEGEE. The CDR3 totals 17 residues. CDR3 sequence (DNA): TGTGCCAGCAGCCTCGGGGTAGCGGGAGGGTTGACAGATACGCAGTATTTT. It encodes CASSLGVAGGLTDTQYF.

The rearrangement uses TRBV4-2 and TRBJ1-2; the D is unclear. Germline-derived CDR1 and CDR2 are LGHNA and YNFKEQ. V shed 6 bases and J shed 2 bases, with 13 bases lying between them. This CDR3 has 14 amino acids. The CDR3 DNA sequence: TGTGCCAGCAGTGATGCCGGCGAAAACTATGGCTACACCTTC. It yields the protein CASSDAGENYGYTF.

The chain links TRBV27 to TRBJ2-1, with D perhaps matching TRBD2 (6 bases). The CDR3 loop spans 15 amino acids. Germline CDR1 and CDR2: MNHEY and SMNVEV (reference sequence). The V gene lost 6 bases and the J gene lost 1 base, with 13 bases spanning the gap. This CDR3 reads CASSWDGRSYNEQFF. The CDR3 nucleotides read TGTGCCAGCAGCTGGGACGGGAGATCCTACAATGAGCAGTTCTTC.

This clone was counted a few times. The V call is TRBV9, the J call TRBJ2-3, with 11 bases aligning to TRBD2. In germline, CDR1 is SGDLS, CDR2 YYNGEE. V shed 2 bases and J 0 bases; nucleotides not matched to a gene: 5. CDR3 size: 17 residues. In DNA, the CDR3 is TGTGCCAGCAGCGTCGGACTAGCGGGCACTAGCACAGATACGCAGTATTTT. This sequence encodes CASSVGLAGTSTDTQYF. The variable domain in full, with the rest retrieved from reference TRBV9 and TRBJ2-3, is DSGVTQTPKHLITATGQRVTLRCSPRSGDLSVYWYQQSLDQGLQFLIQYYNGEERAKGNILERFSAQQFPDLHSELNLSSLELGDSALYFCASSVGLAGTSTDTQYFGPGTRLTVL.

This chain links TRBV9 with TRBJ2-1; D remains ambiguous. The CDR3 loop spans 15 amino acids. Trimming cost V 0 bases and J 0 bases, with 7 bases left between them. Looked up from germline, CDR1 is SGDLS and CDR2 is YYNGEE. This CDR3 is CASSVVGVSYNEQFF. The CDR3 DNA is TGTGCCAGCAGCGTAGTGGGCGTCTCCTACAATGAGCAGTTCTTC.

The chain couples TRBV2 to TRBJ2-2; D remains unclear. The V and J ends lost 4 bases and 7 bases respectively, with 7 bases between them. CDR1 is SNHLY and CDR2 is FYNNEI in the germline V gene. The CDR3 extends over 12 amino acids. The CDR3 DNA follows: TGTGCCAGCAGTGCGGTCTACGGGGAGCTGTTTTTT. Its protein product is CASSAVYGELFF. Complete variable domain (other parts from reference TRBV2 and TRBJ2-2): EPEVTQTPSHQVTQMGQEVILRCVPISNHLYFYWYRQILGQKVEFLVSFYNNEISEKSEIFDDQFSVERPDGSNFTLKIRSTKLEDSAMYFCASSAVYGELFFGEGSRLTVL.

This CDR3 reads CASSLPQSLVQHF. CDR3 nucleotide sequence: TGTGCCAGCAGTTTGCCCCAATCATTGGTCCAGCATTTT. The chain has TRBV28 and TRBJ1-5; D gene ambiguous. Trimming removed 3 bases at V and 12 bases at J, with 15 bases between. This CDR3 contains 13 residues. CDR1 is MDHEN, CDR2 SYDVKM, per germline.

The V call is TRBV5-4, the J call TRBJ2-5, with 7 bases aligning to TRBD1. CDR1 is SGHNT, CDR2 YYREEE, per germline (reference sequence). This CDR3 comprises 14 residues. With V trimmed by 3 bases and J by 5 bases, 7 bases remained unmatched. The CDR3 sequence: CASSSGQMRETQYF. The CDR3, as DNA: TGTGCCAGCAGCTCGGGACAGATGCGGGAGACCCAGTACTTC.

The rearrangement links TRBV29-1 to TRBJ2-7; 7 bases map to TRBD2. Unmatched junction bases numbered 6, after V lost 6 bases and J lost 7 bases. Germline values: CDR1 SQVTM, CDR2 ANQGSEA. The CDR3 totals 11 residues. CDR3 loop: CSVVTGGEQYV. CDR3 DNA: TGCAGCGTCGTGACCGGGGGGGAGCAGTACGTC.

V gene TRBV29-1 combines with J gene TRBJ1-1; TRBD1 matches 9 bases. V gave up 5 bases and J gave up 1 base; unmatched junction bases: 14. The CDR3 runs 17 residues. Germline V lookup: CDR1 SQVTM, CDR2 ANQGSEA. As DNA, the CDR3 is TGCAGCGTTCGTAACAGTCCCGGGACAGGGAAGAACACTGAAGCTTTCTTT. Encoded protein: CSVRNSPGTGKNTEAFF.

V and J are TRBV5-4 and TRBJ1-1; 10 positions match TRBD1. Germline V lookup: CDR1 SGHNT, CDR2 YYREEE (reference sequence). The CDR3 loop spans 15 amino acids. V gave up 4 bases and J gave up 1 base; unmatched junction bases: 4. CDR3 nucleotides: TGTGCCAGCAGCCCAAGGGACAGGGGGAACACTGAAGCTTTCTTT. Its translation is CASSPRDRGNTEAFF.

This sequence joins TRBV6-1 and TRBJ1-2, with no clear D. The CDR3 totals 13 residues. The germline CDR1 and CDR2 sequences are MNHNS and SASEGT. V was pared by 3 bases and J by 5 bases, with 10 bases between. The DNA of the CDR3 is TGTGCCAGCAGTGATCAGCTATATTATGGCTACACCTTC. Amino acid sequence: CASSDQLYYGYTF.

The chain combines TRBV13 with TRBJ2-2, with 8 positions matching TRBD1. With 5 bases clipped from V and 4 bases from J, the junction kept 9 bases outside the gene matches. This CDR3 is 16 amino acids long. From germline, CDR1 is PRHDT and CDR2 FYEKMQ (reference sequence). The CDR3 sequence is CASSLRQGRRTGELFF. The CDR3 coding sequence is TGTGCCAGCAGCCTGCGACAGGGGCGGCGCACCGGGGAGCTGTTTTTT.

This chain links TRBV2 with TRBJ1-4; D is undetermined. This CDR3 contains 16 residues. Germline V lookup: CDR1 SNHLY, CDR2 FYNNEI. Trimming cost V 6 bases and J 4 bases, with 18 bases left between them. Here the CDR3 reads CASRPLPTAGNEKLFF. For the CDR3, the DNA is TGTGCCAGCAGGCCCCTGCCGACGGCAGGTAATGAAAAACTGTTTTTT.

The table lists this clone with a few counts. CDR3 sequence (DNA): TGCGCCAGCAGCGGCGGGACTAGCGGGAGTCGCGAGCAGTACTTC. Its protein is CASSGGTSGSREQYF. The V call is TRBV5-1, the J call TRBJ2-7; 14 bases fit TRBD2. The CDR3 totals 15 residues. J gave up 6 bases and V 4 bases, and 6 bases lay outside the gene matches. Germline values: CDR1 SGHRS, CDR2 YFSETQ.

V and J are TRBV15 and TRBJ2-2, with TRBD1 matching over 9 bases. The CDR3 has 16 residues. Germline values: CDR1 LNHNV, CDR2 YYDKDF (reference sequence). J was trimmed by 5 bases and V by 0 bases; bases with no gene match: 4. The chain's CDR3 is CATSREQGAGTGELFF. CDR3 sequence (DNA): TGTGCCACCAGCAGAGAACAGGGGGCTGGGACCGGGGAGCTGTTTTTT.

CDR3 in DNA: TGTGCCAGCAGCGAAAGAACAGGGGGCGGATCACCCCTCCACTTT. It encodes CASSERTGGGSPLHF. The chain has TRBV9 and TRBJ1-6; TRBD1 aligns across 9 bases. The CDR3 has 15 residues. J was trimmed by 10 bases and V by 3 bases; bases with no gene match: 8. Germline CDR1 is SGDLS and CDR2 is YYNGEE.

This clone occurred a few times. V is TRBV20-1 and J is TRBJ1-1; D unclear. Germline values: CDR1 DFQATT, CDR2 SNEGSKA (reference sequence). Trimming pared 6 bases from V and 6 bases from J, leaving 11 bases between. CDR3 size: 11 residues. This CDR3 is CSALDYPEAFF. The CDR3 DNA reads TGCAGTGCCTTGGATTATCCTGAAGCTTTCTTT.

The V call is TRBV5-4, the J call TRBJ1-5, with D uncertain. V lost 3 bases and J 10 bases, leaving 14 bases between the germline ends. Germline V gives CDR1 SGHNT, CDR2 YYREEE (reference sequence). The CDR3 spans 13 residues. CDR3 region: CASSYSGSGPQHF. The CDR3 DNA is TGTGCCAGCAGCTATTCCGGGTCGGGACCCCAGCATTTT.

With regard to this clone: A junction end diverges from the germline sequence, so it may reflect a read error. The rearrangement uses TRBV30 and TRBJ2-1; the D gene is possibly TRBD2 (6 bases). CDR1 GTSNPN and CDR2 SVGIG come from the germline V gene (reference sequence). The CDR3 sequence is 11 residues long. The CDR3 region is CGGSGYNEQFF. The CDR3 coding sequence is TGCGGCGGTAGCGGCTACAATGAGCAGTTCTTC.

The chain joins TRBV7-9 to TRBJ2-3; unclear D gene. Per germline, CDR1 SEHNR and CDR2 FQNEAQ (reference sequence). CDR3 length equals 13 residues. V was pared by 1 base and J by 5 bases, with 7 bases between. For the CDR3, the DNA is TGTGCCAGCAGCTTAGACGAGCGAGATACGCAGTATTTT. As protein: CASSLDERDTQYF.